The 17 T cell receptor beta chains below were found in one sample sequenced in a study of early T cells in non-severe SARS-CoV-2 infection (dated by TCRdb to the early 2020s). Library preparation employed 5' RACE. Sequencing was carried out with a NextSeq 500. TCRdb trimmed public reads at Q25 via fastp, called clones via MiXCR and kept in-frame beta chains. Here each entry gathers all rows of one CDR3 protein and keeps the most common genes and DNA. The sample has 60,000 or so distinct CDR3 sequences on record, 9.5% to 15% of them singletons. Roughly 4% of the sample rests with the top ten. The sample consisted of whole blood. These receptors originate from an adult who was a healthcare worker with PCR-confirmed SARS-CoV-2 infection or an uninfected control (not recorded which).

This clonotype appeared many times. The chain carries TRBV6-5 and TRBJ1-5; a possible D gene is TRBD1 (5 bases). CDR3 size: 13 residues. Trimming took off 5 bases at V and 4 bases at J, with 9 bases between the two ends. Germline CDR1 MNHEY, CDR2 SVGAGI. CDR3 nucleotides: TGTGCCAGCAGTCGAGACAGAAATCAGCCCCAGCATTTT. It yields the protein CASSRDRNQPQHF.

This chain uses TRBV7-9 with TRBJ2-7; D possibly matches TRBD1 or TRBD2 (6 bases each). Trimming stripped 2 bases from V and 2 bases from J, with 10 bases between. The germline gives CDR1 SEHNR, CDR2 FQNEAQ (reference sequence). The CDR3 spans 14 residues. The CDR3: CASSLRGATYEQYF. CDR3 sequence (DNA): TGTGCCAGCAGCTTAAGGGGGGCAACCTACGAGCAGTACTTC.

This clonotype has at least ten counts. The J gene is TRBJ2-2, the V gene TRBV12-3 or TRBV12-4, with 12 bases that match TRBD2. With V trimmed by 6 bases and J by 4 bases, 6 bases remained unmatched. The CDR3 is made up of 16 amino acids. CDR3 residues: CASSSTSGRTTGELFF. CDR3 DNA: TGTGCCAGCAGCTCAACTAGCGGGAGGACCACCGGGGAGCTGTTTTTT.

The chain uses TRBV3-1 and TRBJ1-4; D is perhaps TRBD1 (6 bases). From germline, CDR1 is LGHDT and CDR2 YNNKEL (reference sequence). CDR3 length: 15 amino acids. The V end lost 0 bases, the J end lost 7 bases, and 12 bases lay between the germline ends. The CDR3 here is CASSQDTVRGEKLFF. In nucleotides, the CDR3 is TGTGCCAGCAGCCAAGATACGGTCAGGGGTGAAAAACTGTTTTTT.

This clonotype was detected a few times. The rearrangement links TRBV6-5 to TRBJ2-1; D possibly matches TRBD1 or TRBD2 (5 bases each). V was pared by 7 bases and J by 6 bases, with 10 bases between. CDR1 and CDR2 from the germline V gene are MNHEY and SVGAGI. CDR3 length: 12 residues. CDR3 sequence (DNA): TGTGCCAGCATGGGACGGGCCAATGAGCAGTTCTTC. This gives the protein CASMGRANEQFF.

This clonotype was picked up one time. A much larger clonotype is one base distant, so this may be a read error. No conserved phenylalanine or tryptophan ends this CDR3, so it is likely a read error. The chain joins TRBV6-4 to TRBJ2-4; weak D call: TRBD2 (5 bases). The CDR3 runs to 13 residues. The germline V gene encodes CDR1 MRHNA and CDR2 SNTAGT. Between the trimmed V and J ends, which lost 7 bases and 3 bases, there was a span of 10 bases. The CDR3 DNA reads TGTGCCAGCACGGGGAAAGTCAAAAACATTCAGTACTAC. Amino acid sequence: CASTGKVKNIQYY.

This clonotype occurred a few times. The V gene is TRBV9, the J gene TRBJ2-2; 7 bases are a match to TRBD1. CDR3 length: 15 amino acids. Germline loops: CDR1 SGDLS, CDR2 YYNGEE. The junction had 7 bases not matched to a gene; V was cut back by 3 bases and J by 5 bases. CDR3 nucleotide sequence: TGTGCCAGCAGCGCTGGGACAGCTCGAACCGGGGAGCTGTTTTTT. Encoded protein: CASSAGTARTGELFF.

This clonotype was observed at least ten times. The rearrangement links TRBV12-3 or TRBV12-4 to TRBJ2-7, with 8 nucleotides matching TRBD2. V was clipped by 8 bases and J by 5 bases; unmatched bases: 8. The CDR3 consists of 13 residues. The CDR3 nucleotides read TGTGCCAGCGCCGGGAGGGGGGGCGACGAGCAGTACTTC. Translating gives CASAGRGGDEQYF.

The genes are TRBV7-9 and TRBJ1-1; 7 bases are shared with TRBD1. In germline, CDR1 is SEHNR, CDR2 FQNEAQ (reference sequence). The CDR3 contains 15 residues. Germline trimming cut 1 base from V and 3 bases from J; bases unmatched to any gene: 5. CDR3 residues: CASSLEGGADTEAFF. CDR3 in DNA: TGTGCCAGCAGCTTAGAAGGGGGCGCGGACACTGAAGCTTTCTTT.

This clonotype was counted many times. CDR3 in amino acids: CASSLFRATYEQYF. CDR3 coding DNA: TGTGCCAGCAGCTTATTCAGGGCCACCTACGAGCAGTACTTC. The gene calls are TRBV7-2 and TRBJ2-7, with a weak D call TRBD1 (5 bases). This CDR3 has 14 amino acids. Trimming removed 2 bases from V and 2 bases from J, with 10 bases in between. Germline CDR1 reads SGHTA; CDR2 reads FQGNSA. Using reference TRBV7-2 and TRBJ2-7 for the parts outside the CDR3, the full variable domain is GAGVSQSPSNKVTEKGKDVELRCDPISGHTALYWYRQSLGQGLEFLIYFQGNSAPDKSGLPSDRFSAERTGGSVSTLTIQRTQQEDSAVYLCASSLFRATYEQYFGPGTRLTVT.

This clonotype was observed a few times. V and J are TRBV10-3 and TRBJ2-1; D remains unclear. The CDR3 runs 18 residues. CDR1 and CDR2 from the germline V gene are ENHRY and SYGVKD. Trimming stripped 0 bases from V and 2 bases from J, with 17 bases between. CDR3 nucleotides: TGTGCCATCAGTGAGTCGTATTCTCGAGACCAGACCTACAATGAGCAGTTCTTC. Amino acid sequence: CAISESYSRDQTYNEQFF.

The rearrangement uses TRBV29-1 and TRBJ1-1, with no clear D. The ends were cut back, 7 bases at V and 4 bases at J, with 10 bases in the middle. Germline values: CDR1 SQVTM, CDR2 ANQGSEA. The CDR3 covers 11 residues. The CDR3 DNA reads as TGCAGCGCCCAATGGGGCACTGAAGCTTTCTTT. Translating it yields CSAQWGTEAFF.

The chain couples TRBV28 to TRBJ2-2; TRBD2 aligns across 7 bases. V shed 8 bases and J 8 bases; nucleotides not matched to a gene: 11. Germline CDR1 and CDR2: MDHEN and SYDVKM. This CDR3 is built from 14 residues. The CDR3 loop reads CASLEIGGSGELFF. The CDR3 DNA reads TGTGCCAGCCTGGAGATTGGCGGGAGTGGGGAGCTGTTTTTT.

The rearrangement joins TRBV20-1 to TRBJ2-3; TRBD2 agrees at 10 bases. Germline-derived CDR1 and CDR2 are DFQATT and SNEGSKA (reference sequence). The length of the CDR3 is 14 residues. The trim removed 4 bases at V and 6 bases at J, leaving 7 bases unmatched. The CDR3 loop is CSATPAGGGDTQYF. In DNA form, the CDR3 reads TGCAGTGCTACTCCAGCGGGAGGGGGGGATACGCAGTATTTT.

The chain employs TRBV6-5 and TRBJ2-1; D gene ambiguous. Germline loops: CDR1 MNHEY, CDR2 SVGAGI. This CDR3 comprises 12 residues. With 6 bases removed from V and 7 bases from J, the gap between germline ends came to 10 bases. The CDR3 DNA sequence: TGTGCCAGCAGGGAACAAGATAATGAGCAGTTCTTC. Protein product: CASREQDNEQFF.

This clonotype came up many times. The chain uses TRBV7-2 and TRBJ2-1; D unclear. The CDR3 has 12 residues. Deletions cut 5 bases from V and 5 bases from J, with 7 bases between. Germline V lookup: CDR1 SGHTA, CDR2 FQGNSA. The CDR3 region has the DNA TGTGCCAGCAGCCGACATAACAATGAGCAGTTCTTC. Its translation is CASSRHNNEQFF. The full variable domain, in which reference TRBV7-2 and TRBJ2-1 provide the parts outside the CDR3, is GAGVSQSPSNKVTEKGKDVELRCDPISGHTALYWYRQSLGQGLEFLIYFQGNSAPDKSGLPSDRFSAERTGGSVSTLTIQRTQQEDSAVYLCASSRHNNEQFFGPGTRLTVL.

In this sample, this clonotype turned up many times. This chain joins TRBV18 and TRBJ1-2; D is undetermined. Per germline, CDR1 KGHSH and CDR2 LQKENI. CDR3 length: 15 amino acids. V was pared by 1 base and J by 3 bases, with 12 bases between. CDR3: CASSPLPQNHYGYTF. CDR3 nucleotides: TGTGCCAGCTCACCACTGCCCCAAAACCACTATGGCTACACCTTC.